This TCR beta chain appears in the sequencing data of a study of cytomegalovirus exposure and HLA in healthy donors. Overall study findings and caveats: Fewer N-insertions (relative to the approximately 700-donor mean) were reportedly seen in an Asian-associated ancestry cluster in a later analysis. Some TCR beta chains (164 of them) were listed as cytomegalovirus-associated.

This clone was seen once. Its antigen is not known. Both 60 Vbeta primers and 13 Jbeta primers went into the PCR. Clones were read by immunoSEQ multiplex PCR, and TCRdb kept only the in-frame ones, dropping some. The data hold approximately 220,000 clones, with over 70% observed a single time. The length of the CDR3 is 13 residues. Germline values: CDR1 MNHEY, CDR2 SMNVEV (reference sequence). V gave up 2 bases and J gave up 13 bases, with 12 bases separating them. This sequence joins TRBV27 and TRBJ1-6; D unresolved. Input material: PBMCs. The origin of this receptor is a boy aged 2 to 10 in good health and CMV-seronegative. CDR3 amino acids: CASSLGPGRPLHF. The CDR3 DNA is TGTGCCAGCAGTTTAGGGCCAGGTAGGCCCCTCCACTTT.